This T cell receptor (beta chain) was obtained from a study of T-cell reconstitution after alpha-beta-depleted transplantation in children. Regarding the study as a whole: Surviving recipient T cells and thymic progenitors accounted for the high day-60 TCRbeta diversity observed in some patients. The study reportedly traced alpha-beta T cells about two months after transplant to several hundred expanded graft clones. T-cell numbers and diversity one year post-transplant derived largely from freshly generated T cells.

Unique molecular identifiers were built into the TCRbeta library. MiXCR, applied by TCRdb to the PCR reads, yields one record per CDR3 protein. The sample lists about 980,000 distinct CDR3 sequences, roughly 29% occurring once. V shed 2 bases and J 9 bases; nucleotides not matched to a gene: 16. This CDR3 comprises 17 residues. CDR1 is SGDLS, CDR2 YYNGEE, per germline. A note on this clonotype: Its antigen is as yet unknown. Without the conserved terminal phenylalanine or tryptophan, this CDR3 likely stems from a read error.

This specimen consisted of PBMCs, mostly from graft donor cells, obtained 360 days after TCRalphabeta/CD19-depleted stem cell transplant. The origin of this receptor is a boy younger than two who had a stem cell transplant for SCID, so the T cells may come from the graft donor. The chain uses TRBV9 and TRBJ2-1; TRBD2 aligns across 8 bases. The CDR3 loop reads CASSVLTGTSPISEQFY. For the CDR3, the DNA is TGTGCCAGCAGCGTCCTGACCGGGACTAGTCCTATAAGTGAGCAGTTCTAC.